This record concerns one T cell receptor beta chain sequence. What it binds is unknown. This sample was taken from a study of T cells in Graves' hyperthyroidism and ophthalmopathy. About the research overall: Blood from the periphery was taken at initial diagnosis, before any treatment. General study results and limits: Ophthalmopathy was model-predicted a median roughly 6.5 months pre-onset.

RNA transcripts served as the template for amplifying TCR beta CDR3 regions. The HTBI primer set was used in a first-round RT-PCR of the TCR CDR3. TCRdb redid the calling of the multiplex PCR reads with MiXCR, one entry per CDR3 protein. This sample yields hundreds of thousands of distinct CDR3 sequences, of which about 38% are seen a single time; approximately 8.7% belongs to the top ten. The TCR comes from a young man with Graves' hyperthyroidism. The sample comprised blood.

The CDR3 here is CASSLQEVSGGETQYF. The CDR3 DNA follows: TGTGCCAGCAGCTTACAAGAAGTCTCGGGGGGGGAGACCCAGTACTTC. This rearrangement joins TRBV7-9 to TRBJ2-5; 8 positions agree with TRBD2. V trimming: 2 bases; J trimming: 5 bases; junction bases outside the gene matches: 10. From germline, CDR1 is SEHNR and CDR2 FQNEAQ (reference sequence). CDR3 length equals 16 residues.